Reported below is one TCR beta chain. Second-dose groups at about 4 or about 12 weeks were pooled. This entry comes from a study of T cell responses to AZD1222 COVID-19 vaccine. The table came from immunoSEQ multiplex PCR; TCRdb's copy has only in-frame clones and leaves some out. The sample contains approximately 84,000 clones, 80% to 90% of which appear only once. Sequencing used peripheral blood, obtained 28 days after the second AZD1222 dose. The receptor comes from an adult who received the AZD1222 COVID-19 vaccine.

The CDR3 nucleotides are TGTGCCAGCAGCGACTATGGCTACACCTTC. This encodes CASSDYGYTF. This chain links TRBV6-6 with TRBJ1-2, with D unclear. Germline lookup yields CDR1 MNHNY and CDR2 SVGAGI (reference sequence). The CDR3 is made up of 10 amino acids. V was trimmed by 6 bases and J by 3 bases, leaving 2 bases between them.